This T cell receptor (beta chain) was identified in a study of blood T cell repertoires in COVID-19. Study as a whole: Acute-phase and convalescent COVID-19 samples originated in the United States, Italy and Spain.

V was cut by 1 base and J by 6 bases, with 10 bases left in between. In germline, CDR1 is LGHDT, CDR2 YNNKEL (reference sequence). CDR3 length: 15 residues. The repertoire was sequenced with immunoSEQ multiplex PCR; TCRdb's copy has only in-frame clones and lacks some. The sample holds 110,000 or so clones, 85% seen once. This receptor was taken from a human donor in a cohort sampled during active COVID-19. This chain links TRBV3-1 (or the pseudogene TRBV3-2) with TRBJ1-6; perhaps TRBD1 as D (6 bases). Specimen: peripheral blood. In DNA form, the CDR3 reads TGTGCCAGCAGCCAAGTGGAAGGGGGTAATTCACCCCTCCACTTT. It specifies CASSQVEGGNSPLHF.